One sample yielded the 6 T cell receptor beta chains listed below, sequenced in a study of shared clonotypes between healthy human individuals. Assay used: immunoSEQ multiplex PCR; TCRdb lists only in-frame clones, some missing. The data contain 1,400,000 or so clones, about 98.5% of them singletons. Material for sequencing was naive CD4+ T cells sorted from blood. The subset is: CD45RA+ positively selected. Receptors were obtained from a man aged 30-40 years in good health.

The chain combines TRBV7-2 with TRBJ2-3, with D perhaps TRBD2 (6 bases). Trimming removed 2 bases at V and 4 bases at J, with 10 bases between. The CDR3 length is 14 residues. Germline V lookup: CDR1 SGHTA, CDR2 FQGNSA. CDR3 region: CASSLNGRPDTQYF. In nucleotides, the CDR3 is TGTGCCAGCAGCTTAAATGGGAGGCCAGATACGCAGTATTTT.

CDR3 sequence reads: CASSLLGGDEKLFF. CDR3 in DNA: TGTGCCAGCAGTTTACTGGGGGGAGATGAAAAACTGTTTTTT. The chain is built from TRBV27 and TRBJ1-4; weak D call: TRBD1 (5 bases). The CDR3 covers 14 residues. V lost 2 bases to trimming and J lost 6 bases, with 10 bases between them. CDR1 is MNHEY, CDR2 SMNVEV, per germline (reference sequence).

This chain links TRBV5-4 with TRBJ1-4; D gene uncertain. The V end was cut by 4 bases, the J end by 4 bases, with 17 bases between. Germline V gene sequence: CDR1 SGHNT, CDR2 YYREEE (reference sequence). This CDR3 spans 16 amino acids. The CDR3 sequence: CASSRVGTGNNEKLFF. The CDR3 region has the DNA TGTGCCAGCAGCCGAGTTGGCACGGGGAATAATGAAAAACTGTTTTTT.

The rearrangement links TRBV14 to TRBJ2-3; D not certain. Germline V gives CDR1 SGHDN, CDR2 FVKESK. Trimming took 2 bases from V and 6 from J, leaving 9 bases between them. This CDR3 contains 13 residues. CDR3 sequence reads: CASSQSWADTQYF. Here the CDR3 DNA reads TGTGCCAGCAGCCAATCATGGGCGGATACGCAGTATTTT.

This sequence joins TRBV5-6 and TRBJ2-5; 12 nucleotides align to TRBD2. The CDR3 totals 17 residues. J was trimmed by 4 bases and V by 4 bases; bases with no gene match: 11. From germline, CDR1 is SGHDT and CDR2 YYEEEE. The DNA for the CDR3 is TGTGCCAGCAGCCGAATCCCCGGGACTAGCGGGCCAGAGACCCAGTACTTC. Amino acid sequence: CASSRIPGTSGPETQYF.

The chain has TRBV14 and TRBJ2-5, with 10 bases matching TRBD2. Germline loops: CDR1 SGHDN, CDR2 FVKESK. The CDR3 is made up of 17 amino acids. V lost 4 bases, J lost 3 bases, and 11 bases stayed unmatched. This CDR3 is CASSPMRTSGAKETQYF. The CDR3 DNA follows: TGTGCCAGCAGCCCTATGCGTACTAGCGGGGCTAAAGAGACCCAGTACTTC.